This T cell receptor beta chain emerged from a study of neurological immune-mediated disorders. TCRdb re-derived calls from the 5' RACE reads in MiXCR, one entry per CDR3 protein. The table shows 16,000 or so distinct CDR3 sequences, with approximately 8.8% occurring only once. This clonotype has a count of ten or more. Healthy controls comprised blood bank volunteers in Maryland, USA. The V gene end was trimmed by 2 bases and the J gene end by 1 base; junction bases not matched to a gene: 2. Germline loops: CDR1 SGDLS, CDR2 YYNGEE. This CDR3 comprises 14 residues. The specimen was CD8+ T cells from blood. This chain links TRBV9 with TRBJ2-7; 8 bases map to TRBD2. This receptor was obtained from a man aged 45-60 years in good health. This CDR3 reads CASSVLAGSYEQYF. In DNA form, the CDR3 reads TGTGCCAGCAGCGTCCTAGCGGGTTCCTACGAGCAGTACTTC.